This T cell receptor beta chain was recorded in a study of cytomegalovirus exposure and HLA in healthy donors. Germline V lookup: CDR1 MNHEY, CDR2 SVGAGI. The CDR3 consists of 12 residues. V shed 8 bases and J shed 3 bases, with 10 bases lying between them. Researchers ran the PCR with 60 Vbeta and 13 Jbeta primers. Generated by immunoSEQ multiplex PCR, the TCRdb table keeps only in-frame clones and is missing some. Of 130,000 to 150,000 clones listed, 75% to 85% were seen once; the top ten hold around 4.3%. The J gene is TRBJ1-2, the V gene TRBV6-5; no clear D gene. This receptor was identified in a man in his forties in good health and CMV-seronegative. The sequenced sample consisted of PBMCs. The CDR3 reads CASGIRDYGYTF. The CDR3 nucleotides read TGTGCCAGCGGTATAAGAGACTATGGCTACACCTTC.